This entry lists 12 T cell receptor beta chains sequenced from one sample in a study of cytomegalovirus exposure and HLA in healthy donors. Clones were sequenced by immunoSEQ multiplex PCR, and TCRdb holds only the in-frame ones, with some missing. In the table there are 280,000 or so clones, around nine tenths of which are singletons. The specimen was PBMCs. The receptor set was obtained from a woman between 18 and 29 years old in good health and CMV-seronegative.

The rearrangement links TRBV11-2 to TRBJ1-6; D gene unclear. V shed 0 bases and J shed 15 bases, with 24 bases lying between them. The CDR3 runs 17 residues. CDR1 and CDR2 from the germline V gene are SGHAT and FQNNGV. CDR3 in amino acids: CASSLDHRWAPRDLLHF. CDR3 bases: TGTGCCAGCAGCTTAGATCACCGTTGGGCCCCACGGGATCTCCTCCACTTT.

This chain uses TRBV5-1 with TRBJ1-2; 9 positions match TRBD1. The CDR3 is 15 residues long. V gave up 4 bases and J gave up 4 bases; unmatched junction bases: 8. Germline V gene sequence: CDR1 SGHRS, CDR2 YFSETQ. In DNA form, the CDR3 reads TGCGCCAGCAGCGACGGACAGGGGAGCGGCTATGGCTACACCTTC. Its protein is CASSDGQGSGYGYTF.

This chain joins TRBV25-1 and TRBJ2-7; D may be TRBD2 (5 bases). CDR3 length equals 14 residues. Germline assignment: CDR1 MGHDK and CDR2 SYGVNS. Trimming took off 2 bases at V and 0 bases at J, with 8 bases between the two ends. This chain's CDR3 is CASSERGSSYEQYF. Here the CDR3 DNA reads TGTGCCAGCAGTGAAAGAGGGAGCTCCTACGAGCAGTACTTC.

The V call is TRBV7-9, the J call TRBJ1-5; 8 bases match TRBD1. The CDR3 has 16 amino acids. Germline-derived CDR1 and CDR2 are SEHNR and FQNEAQ (reference sequence). V trimming: 6 bases; J trimming: 2 bases; junction bases outside the gene matches: 9. The CDR3 protein is CASRYTQGAGNQPQHF. CDR3 nucleotides: TGTGCCAGCAGGTACACTCAGGGGGCGGGCAATCAGCCCCAGCATTTT.

The chain uses TRBV9 and TRBJ1-2; D is unclear. Trimming removed 3 bases at V and 6 bases at J, with 9 bases between. Per the germline V gene, CDR1 is SGDLS and CDR2 is YYNGEE. This CDR3 contains 12 residues. CDR3 bases: TGTGCCAGCAGCGAGCGAGGGAATGGCTACACCTTC. As protein: CASSERGNGYTF.

V gene TRBV5-6 combines with J gene TRBJ2-7; 9 positions agree with TRBD2. Germline V gene sequence: CDR1 SGHDT, CDR2 YYEEEE. With 0 bases clipped from V and 4 bases from J, the junction kept 5 bases outside the gene matches. The CDR3 totals 15 residues. The DNA of the CDR3 is TGTGCCAGCAGCTTGGGACTAGCGGACCGATACGAGCAGTACTTC. Amino acids: CASSLGLADRYEQYF.

This clone has only a few counts. The V and J genes are TRBV19 and TRBJ1-5, with D possibly being TRBD1 (6 bases). The CDR3 consists of 14 residues. V was cut by 5 bases and J by 3 bases, with 11 bases left in between. CDR1 and CDR2 (germline): LNHDA, SQIVND (reference sequence). CDR3 sequence: CASSLGQINQPQHF. CDR3 DNA: TGTGCCAGTAGTTTAGGACAGATCAATCAGCCCCAGCATTTT. The full variable domain, rest sourced from reference TRBV19 and TRBJ1-5, is DGGITQSPKYLFRKEGQNVTLSCEQNLNHDAMYWYRQDPGQGLRLIYYSQIVNDFQKGDIAEGYSVSREKKESFPLTVTSAQKNPTAFYLCASSLGQINQPQHFGDGTRLSIL.

This clone was seen a single time. This chain links TRBV19 with TRBJ2-7; 14 positions agree with TRBD2. Germline loops: CDR1 LNHDA, CDR2 SQIVND (reference sequence). The CDR3 runs 16 residues. The junction had 7 bases not matched to a gene; V was cut back by 5 bases and J by 4 bases. The CDR3 loop is CASSSRLAGGLYEQYF. The CDR3 DNA reads TGTGCCAGTAGTTCCAGACTAGCGGGAGGGCTTTACGAGCAGTACTTC.

This chain connects TRBV2 to TRBJ2-3; 7 bases line up with TRBD2. The J segment lost 5 bases and the V segment lost 7 bases, leaving 3 bases of the junction unmatched. Germline V lookup: CDR1 SNHLY, CDR2 FYNNEI. The CDR3 length is 12 residues. CDR3 coding DNA: TGTGCCAGCATCGGCGGGAGAGATACGCAGTATTTT. As protein: CASIGGRDTQYF.

The sample holds a few counts of this clone. J is TRBJ1-5 and V is TRBV7-8, with TRBD1 identical over 11 bases. Germline loops: CDR1 SGHVS, CDR2 FQNEAQ. This CDR3 is 17 amino acids long. With 3 bases clipped from V and 1 base from J, the junction kept 5 bases outside the gene matches. The CDR3 nucleotides are TGTGCCAGCAGCTTCGGACAGGGGGCCTACAGCAATCAGCCCCAGCATTTT. This sequence encodes CASSFGQGAYSNQPQHF.

The chain is built from TRBV5-1 and TRBJ2-5; tentative D call: TRBD1 (6 bases). The CDR3 covers 13 residues. Germline V gene data show CDR1 as SGHRS and CDR2 as YFSETQ. The V end lost 2 bases, the J end lost 6 bases, and 11 bases lay between the germline ends. DNA of the CDR3: TGCGCCAGCAGCTTAACAGGGCTCCAGACCCAGTACTTC. This gives the protein CASSLTGLQTQYF.

The chain is built from TRBV9 and TRBJ2-7; TRBD2 matches at 9 bases. CDR1 is SGDLS and CDR2 is YYNGEE in the germline V gene. The CDR3 contains 14 residues. V gave up 2 bases and J gave up 7 bases; unmatched junction bases: 7. The CDR3 DNA sequence: TGTGCCAGCAGCGTCTTAGCGGGAGTTGGGGAGCAGTACTTC. This codes for CASSVLAGVGEQYF.